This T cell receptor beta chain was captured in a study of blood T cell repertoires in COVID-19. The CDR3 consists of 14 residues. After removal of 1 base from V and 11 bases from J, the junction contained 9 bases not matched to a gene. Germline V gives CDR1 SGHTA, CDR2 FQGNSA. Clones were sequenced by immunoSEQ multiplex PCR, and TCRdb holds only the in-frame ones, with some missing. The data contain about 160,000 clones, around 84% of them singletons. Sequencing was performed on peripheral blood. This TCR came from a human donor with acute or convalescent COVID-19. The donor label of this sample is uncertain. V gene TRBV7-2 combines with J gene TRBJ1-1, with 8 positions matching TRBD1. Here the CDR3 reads CASSLGTGLLMAFF. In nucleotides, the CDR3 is TGTGCCAGCAGCTTAGGGACAGGGTTATTGATGGCTTTCTTT.